The next 30 T cell receptor beta chains were all read from a single sample in a study of OX40 agonist ivuxolimab in advanced cancers. Sequenced by immunoSEQ multiplex PCR; TCRdb stores in-frame clones only, minus some. The sample lists 30,000 to 45,000 clones, 88% occurring once. The specimen comprised CD4+ or CD8+ T cells sorted from blood, sampled in a trial of the OX40 agonist ivuxolimab. These receptors all stem from an adult with an advanced solid tumor such as melanoma, head and neck, liver or kidney cancer.

This chain links TRBV18 with TRBJ2-5, with 9 bases aligning to TRBD2. Germline-derived CDR1 and CDR2 are KGHSH and LQKENI. With 3 bases clipped from V and 2 bases from J, the junction kept 4 bases outside the gene matches. This CDR3 contains 15 residues. Here the CDR3 DNA reads TGTGCCAGCTCACCCCTAGCGGGGTTGCAAGAGACCCAGTACTTC. It codes for CASSPLAGLQETQYF.

The chain links TRBV11-3 to TRBJ1-2; TRBD1 agrees at 7 bases. V lost 4 bases to trimming and J lost 6 bases; unmatched junction nucleotides: 11. The germline V gene has CDR1 SGHNT and CDR2 YENEEA. The CDR3 length is 15 residues. In DNA, the CDR3 is TGTGCCAGCAGCTCCGATACATCAGGGGGGGATGGCTACACCTTC. It is translated as CASSSDTSGGDGYTF.

The chain joins TRBV7-2 to TRBJ1-2; D ambiguous. The length of the CDR3 is 13 residues. Germline lookup yields CDR1 SGHTA and CDR2 FQGNSA. V was shortened by 0 bases and J by 3 bases, with 5 bases between the two germline ends. The DNA for the CDR3 is TGTGCCAGCAGCTTAGCCGTGGACTATGGCTACACCTTC. Protein product: CASSLAVDYGYTF.

V and J are TRBV30 and TRBJ2-7; D could derive from TRBD1 or TRBD2 (5 bases each). Looked up from germline, CDR1 is GTSNPN and CDR2 is SVGIG (reference sequence). Trimming stripped 2 bases from V and 6 bases from J, with 17 bases between. The CDR3 has 14 amino acids. CDR3 residues: CAWSLNPPGREQYF. The DNA of the CDR3 is TGTGCCTGGAGTCTAAATCCCCCGGGGCGCGAGCAGTACTTC. The full variable domain, completed using reference TRBV30 and TRBJ2-7, is SQTIHQWPATLVQPVGSPLSLECTVEGTSNPNLYWYRQAAGRGLQLLFYSVGIGQISSEVPQNLSASRPQDRQFILSSKKLLLSDSGFYLCAWSLNPPGREQYFGPGTRLTVT.

The V and J genes are TRBV5-5 and TRBJ2-1; 9 bases line up with TRBD2. CDR3 length: 17 amino acids. With 1 base clipped from V and 6 bases from J, the junction kept 11 bases outside the gene matches. The germline CDR1 and CDR2 sequences are SGHKS and YYEKEE (reference sequence). This CDR3 reads CASSLIGSGGLFNEQFF. CDR3 in DNA: TGTGCCAGCAGCTTGATCGGTAGCGGGGGCCTCTTCAATGAGCAGTTCTTC.

The chain has TRBV20-1 and TRBJ1-2; 9 nucleotides align to TRBD1. The CDR3 spans 11 residues. Trimming at V came to 7 bases and at J to 4 bases, leaving 1 base not matched to a gene. CDR1 and CDR2 from the germline V gene are DFQATT and SNEGSKA (reference sequence). The CDR3 nucleotides are TGCAGTGAGGGACAGGGCTATGGCTACACCTTC. It specifies CSEGQGYGYTF.

In this sample, this clone turned up once. This chain uses TRBV10-3 with TRBJ2-3; 11 bases line up with TRBD2. The trim removed 4 bases at V and 2 bases at J, leaving 2 bases unmatched. The germline V gene has CDR1 ENHRY and CDR2 SYGVKD. The CDR3 consists of 15 residues. The CDR3 region is CAISGSGGATDTQYF. The DNA for the CDR3 is TGTGCCATCAGTGGTAGCGGGGGGGCCACAGATACGCAGTATTTT.

The rearrangement links TRBV5-1 to TRBJ2-5, with 11 bases that match TRBD2. This CDR3 spans 16 amino acids. CDR1 is SGHRS, CDR2 YFSETQ, per germline. With V trimmed by 0 bases and J by 2 bases, 3 bases remained unmatched. The CDR3 DNA follows: TGCGCCAGCAGCTTGGCCGGGACTAGCGGACAAGAGACCCAGTACTTC. This gives the protein CASSLAGTSGQETQYF. The complete variable domain, with remaining parts taken from reference TRBV5-1 and TRBJ2-5, reads KAGVTQTPRYLIKTRGQQVTLSCSPISGHRSVSWYQQTPGQGLQFLFEYFSETQRNKGNFPGRFSGRQFSNSRSEMNVSTLELGDSALYLCASSLAGTSGQETQYFGPGTRLLVL.

The J gene is TRBJ1-6, the V gene TRBV6-5, with D possibly matching TRBD1 (6 bases). Trimming took off 4 bases at V and 7 bases at J, with 11 bases between the two ends. This CDR3 is built from 14 residues. CDR1 MNHEY and CDR2 SVGAGI come from the germline V gene. The CDR3 bases are TGTGCCAGCAGTTTCGGACAGAGGAATTCACCCCTCCACTTT. As protein: CASSFGQRNSPLHF.

This clone has a single count. This chain connects TRBV21-1 to TRBJ1-5. TRBV21-1 is listed as a pseudogene. CDR3 length: 15 residues. CDR3 loop: CASSIRLGWDQPQHF. CDR3 nucleotide sequence: TGTGCCAGCAGCATCCGTTTGGGGTGGGATCAGCCCCAGCATTTT.

CDR3 nucleotide sequence: TGTGCCAGCAGTCCTCCGGGGGGGATCGTCTACGAGCAGTACTTC. Residues: CASSPPGGIVYEQYF. The gene calls are TRBV28 and TRBJ2-7; 8 nucleotides match TRBD2. V gave up 5 bases and J gave up 3 bases; unmatched junction bases: 9. In germline, CDR1 is MDHEN, CDR2 SYDVKM. The CDR3 sequence is 15 residues long.

The chain carries TRBV7-9 and TRBJ2-1; tentatively, D is TRBD1 or TRBD2 (5 bases each). The V gene's germline CDR1 is SEHNR and CDR2 FQNEAQ (reference sequence). The CDR3 length is 15 residues. V was cut by 4 bases and J by 6 bases, with 16 bases left in between. DNA of the CDR3: TGTGCCAGCAGCTCCACAGGAATGGGGAGCAATGAGCAGTTCTTC. Translated, it gives CASSSTGMGSNEQFF.

V and J are TRBV6-6 and TRBJ2-5; D call uncertain. The CDR3 consists of 12 residues. The ends were cut back, 0 bases at V and 5 bases at J, with 4 bases in the middle. Germline values: CDR1 MNHNY, CDR2 SVGAGI (reference sequence). The CDR3 coding sequence is TGTGCCAGCAGTTACTCGTGGGAGACCCAGTACTTC. Translating gives CASSYSWETQYF.

The rearrangement joins TRBV5-1 to TRBJ2-7; D is possibly TRBD1 (6 bases). This CDR3 contains 14 residues. Trimming took 5 bases from V and 3 from J, leaving 15 bases between them. Germline CDR1 SGHRS, CDR2 YFSETQ. The CDR3 nucleotides are TGCGCCAGCAGTTCACAGGGTTTTGGCTACGAGCAGTACTTC. Its translation is CASSSQGFGYEQYF.

The V call is TRBV6-5, the J call TRBJ1-5; D is ambiguous. Germline V CDR1 and CDR2: MNHEY, SVGAGI. The ends were cut back, 0 bases at V and 6 bases at J, with 6 bases in the middle. This CDR3 has 13 amino acids. The CDR3 reads CASSYSKGQPQHF. The CDR3 DNA reads as TGTGCCAGCAGTTACTCGAAGGGTCAGCCCCAGCATTTT.

The gene calls are TRBV9 and TRBJ1-1, with 7 bases lining up with TRBD1. Trimming cost V 0 bases and J 0 bases; bases outside gene matches: 5. The CDR3 has 16 residues. Germline loops: CDR1 SGDLS, CDR2 YYNGEE. This chain's CDR3 is CASSVVPGGLNTEAFF. CDR3 bases: TGTGCCAGCAGCGTAGTGCCAGGGGGATTGAACACTGAAGCTTTCTTT.

The chain joins TRBV28 to TRBJ2-1; D unclear. Deletions cut 6 bases from V and 8 bases from J, with 17 bases between. Per germline, CDR1 MDHEN and CDR2 SYDVKM. The CDR3 is made up of 14 amino acids. For the CDR3, the DNA is TGTGCCAGCAGCTCAAATAACCCGCCTGATGAGCAGTTCTTC. This gives the protein CASSSNNPPDEQFF.

The V gene is TRBV5-1, the J gene TRBJ2-5; 7 nucleotides line up with TRBD1. The CDR3 has 14 residues. Germline V gene lookup returns CDR1 SGHRS and CDR2 YFSETQ. Germline trimming cut 4 bases from V and 2 bases from J; bases unmatched to any gene: 5. CDR3 coding DNA: TGCGCCAGCAGCCCAGGGGGAAGTCAAGAGACCCAGTACTTC. Residues: CASSPGGSQETQYF.

J is TRBJ1-2 and V is TRBV11-2; D is unclear. Deletions cut 6 bases from V and 0 bases from J, with 14 bases between. Germline V gene lookup returns CDR1 SGHAT and CDR2 FQNNGV. The CDR3 extends over 15 amino acids. CDR3 protein: CASRPDTTSNYGYTF. In nucleotides, the CDR3 is TGTGCCAGCAGACCCGACACGACTTCTAACTATGGCTACACCTTC.

The V call is TRBV4-2, the J call TRBJ2-2; D tentatively reads TRBD1 or TRBD2 (5 bases each). The CDR3 extends over 19 amino acids. Germline values: CDR1 LGHNA, CDR2 YNFKEQ. Trimming took 7 bases from V and 1 from J, leaving 25 bases between them. CDR3 DNA: TGTGCCAGCACCCCTCGAGGGGCCCCCACTTTCGGGAACACCGGGGAGCTGTTTTTT. Encoded protein: CASTPRGAPTFGNTGELFF.

This clone was observed a few times. This sequence joins TRBV5-1 and TRBJ1-1; a weak D match, TRBD1 (6 bases). The CDR3 loop spans 14 amino acids. Trimming removed 4 bases at V and 0 bases at J, with 10 bases between. Germline CDR1 is SGHRS and CDR2 is YFSETQ. The CDR3 sequence is CASSIGQMNTEAFF. In DNA, the CDR3 is TGCGCCAGCAGCATCGGACAGATGAACACTGAAGCTTTCTTT.

V and J are TRBV29-1 and TRBJ2-3; 10 nucleotides line up with TRBD1. With V trimmed by 7 bases and J by 1 base, 2 bases remained unmatched. CDR3 length: 13 residues. The germline V gene has CDR1 SQVTM and CDR2 ANQGSEA. CDR3 region: CSAGTGGTDTQYF. The CDR3 region has the DNA TGCAGCGCCGGGACAGGGGGCACAGATACGCAGTATTTT.

The V and J genes are TRBV6-5 and TRBJ1-2; possible D gene TRBD1, 5 bases. The CDR3 runs to 14 residues. The V end was cut by 1 base, the J end by 4 bases, with 10 bases between. Germline values: CDR1 MNHEY, CDR2 SVGAGI. The CDR3 region has the DNA TGTGCCAGCAGTTACTTACCAGGGACCTATGGCTACACCTTC. Protein product: CASSYLPGTYGYTF.

To note about this clone: No DNA is shown, since the ends of the CDR3 on it are uncertain; the CDR3 is the one TCRdb lists. This CDR3 is also generated by other DNA sequences in the sample. The chain combines TRBV6-5 with TRBJ2-2; the table's TRBD2 call for D was not verified on the DNA. Germline V lookup: CDR1 MNHEY, CDR2 SVGAGI. Including both end residues, the CDR3 is 13 amino acids long. The CDR3 sequence: CASSYSSRGSCFF.

The chain employs TRBV9 and TRBJ1-6; D uncertain. Trimming left V 3 bases short and J 0 bases short, with 4 bases between. Germline CDR1 reads SGDLS; CDR2 reads YYNGEE. The CDR3 is 14 residues long. The CDR3 bases are TGTGCCAGCAGCGCCCGCTCCTATAATTCACCCCTCCACTTT. This translates into CASSARSYNSPLHF.

The V call is TRBV6-1, the J call TRBJ1-6, with D possibly matching TRBD1 (6 bases). CDR1 and CDR2 (germline): MNHNS, SASEGT. V dropped 6 bases and J dropped 12 bases, with 15 bases sitting between them. This CDR3 comprises 13 residues. CDR3 sequence (DNA): TGTGCCAGCAGGGACAGCCAAGATCGACCCCTCCACTTT. This encodes CASRDSQDRPLHF.

The gene calls are TRBV6-5 and TRBJ1-5, with D possibly TRBD1 on 6 matching bases. This CDR3 contains 14 residues. Germline CDR1 is MNHEY and CDR2 is SVGAGI. Trimming left V 7 bases short and J 2 bases short, with 12 bases between. The CDR3 loop reads CASKRGSGNQPQHF. The CDR3 DNA reads TGTGCCAGCAAAAGGGGGAGCGGCAATCAGCCCCAGCATTTT.

This clone was detected once. This chain uses TRBV15 with TRBJ2-3; 10 bases align to TRBD2. V dropped 0 bases and J dropped 3; count of bases not matched to a gene: 3. CDR1 is LNHNV, CDR2 YYDKDF, per germline (reference sequence). The length of the CDR3 is 16 residues. CDR3 sequence: CATSRDASGGTDTQYF. The DNA for the CDR3 is TGTGCCACCAGCAGAGATGCTAGCGGGGGAACAGATACGCAGTATTTT.

This chain links TRBV4-2 with TRBJ2-3; 13 nucleotides match TRBD2. V lost 0 bases and J lost 4; bases outside the gene matches: 1. The germline V gene encodes CDR1 LGHNA and CDR2 YNFKEQ. The CDR3 contains 16 residues. The CDR3 nucleotides are TGTGCCAGCAGCCAAGAACTAGCGGGGGGGCCAGATACGCAGTATTTT. Its translation: CASSQELAGGPDTQYF.

The chain recombines TRBV9 with TRBJ2-2, with 9 positions matching TRBD1. Germline values: CDR1 SGDLS, CDR2 YYNGEE. The CDR3 is 18 residues long. V lost 4 bases and J lost 3; bases outside the gene matches: 13. The CDR3, as DNA: TGTGCCAGCAGCTACTCCTCCCCCGGGACAGGGTACACCGGGGAGCTGTTTTTT. Its protein product is CASSYSSPGTGYTGELFF. Filled out from reference TRBV9 and TRBJ2-2, the complete variable domain reads DSGVTQTPKHLITATGQRVTLRCSPRSGDLSVYWYQQSLDQGLQFLIQYYNGEERAKGNILERFSAQQFPDLHSELNLSSLELGDSALYFCASSYSSPGTGYTGELFFGEGSRLTVL.